The 31 T cell receptor beta chains below all came from one sample that was sequenced in a study of blood T cell repertoires in COVID-19. Assay: immunoSEQ multiplex PCR; the TCRdb copy retains only in-frame clones and omits some. The repertoire holds about 220,000 clones, with roughly 89% as singletons. The sequenced sample consisted of PBMCs or T cells enriched from blood (not recorded which). These receptors came from a woman aged 40 to 50 with acute COVID-19.

The gene calls are TRBV4-1 and TRBJ1-2; no definite D call. The CDR3 runs 16 residues. V lost 0 bases and J lost 0, with 11 bases in between. Germline values: CDR1 MGHRA, CDR2 YSYEKL. The CDR3 loop reads CASSQDPAGTNYGYTF. The CDR3 DNA follows: TGCGCCAGCAGCCAAGATCCGGCAGGTACTAACTATGGCTACACCTTC.

The chain carries TRBV30 and TRBJ1-2, with 8 positions matching TRBD1. J was trimmed by 3 bases and V by 1 base; bases with no gene match: 4. Germline V CDR1 and CDR2: GTSNPN, SVGIG (reference sequence). The CDR3 spans 14 residues. In DNA form, the CDR3 reads TGTGCCTGGAGTGCTCGACAGGGGTACTATGGCTACACCTTC. It codes for CAWSARQGYYGYTF.

A few counts support this clone. CDR3 region: CSVEQVTYGYTF. CDR3 sequence (DNA): TGCAGCGTAGAACAGGTCACCTATGGCTACACCTTC. V is TRBV29-1 and J is TRBJ1-2; perhaps TRBD1 as D (5 bases). Germline lookup yields CDR1 SQVTM and CDR2 ANQGSEA. The CDR3 is 12 residues long. V lost 6 bases, J lost 4 bases, and 12 bases lay in between.

This clone has just one count. The chain uses TRBV25-1 and TRBJ1-2; no reliable D call. Germline CDR1 and CDR2: MGHDK and SYGVNS. CDR3 size: 14 residues. V was clipped by 5 bases and J by 2 bases, with 12 bases between them. The CDR3 nucleotides read TGTGCCAGCAGTTCCTGGTCAGGAAACTATGGCTACACCTTC. This sequence encodes CASSSWSGNYGYTF.

This rearrangement joins TRBV5-1 to TRBJ1-1; D is undetermined. Germline V gives CDR1 SGHRS, CDR2 YFSETQ. The CDR3 runs to 13 residues. Between the trimmed V and J ends, which lost 1 base and 2 bases, there was a span of 6 bases. The CDR3 loop reads CASSLSQNTEAFF. CDR3 DNA: TGCGCCAGCAGCTTGTCACAAAACACTGAAGCTTTCTTT.

This clone has just one count. V gene TRBV5-1 combines with J gene TRBJ1-2; 8 nucleotides align to TRBD1. V shed 0 bases, J shed 4 bases, and the junction held 2 bases outside the gene matches. The CDR3 totals 14 residues. CDR1 SGHRS and CDR2 YFSETQ come from the germline V gene. The CDR3 bases are TGCGCCAGCAGCTTGGCCGACAGGGGCTATGGCTACACCTTC. Amino acid sequence: CASSLADRGYGYTF.

The V gene is TRBV19, the J gene TRBJ2-2; tentative D call: TRBD2 (5 bases). The germline V gene has CDR1 LNHDA and CDR2 SQIVND (reference sequence). The ends were cut back, 6 bases at V and 3 bases at J, with 23 bases in the middle. This CDR3 is 18 amino acids long. Here the CDR3 reads CASSHWARDYFDTGELFF. CDR3 DNA: TGTGCCAGTAGCCACTGGGCCCGGGATTACTTCGACACCGGGGAGCTGTTTTTT. Combining the CDR3 with reference TRBV19 and TRBJ2-2 gives the whole variable domain DGGITQSPKYLFRKEGQNVTLSCEQNLNHDAMYWYRQDPGQGLRLIYYSQIVNDFQKGDIAEGYSVSREKKESFPLTVTSAQKNPTAFYLCASSHWARDYFDTGELFFGEGSRLTVL.

V usage is TRBV10-3 and J usage is TRBJ1-1, with 8 nucleotides matching TRBD1. Germline values: CDR1 ENHRY, CDR2 SYGVKD. CDR3 length equals 13 residues. The J segment lost 5 bases and the V segment lost 5 bases, leaving 4 bases of the junction unmatched. The CDR3 loop reads CAISTGGRTEAFF. DNA of the CDR3: TGTGCCATCAGTACAGGGGGGAGGACTGAAGCTTTCTTT.

With regard to this clone: A junction boundary mismatches the germline segment, possibly from a read error. V and J are TRBV7-3 and TRBJ2-1, with D possibly matching TRBD2 (6 bases). This CDR3 contains 16 residues. Germline-derived CDR1 and CDR2 are SGHTA and FQGTGA. The CDR3 region has the DNA TGTGCCAGCAGCCTAACATCGGGACTTAATTACAATGAGCAGTTCTTC. This encodes CASSLTSGLNYNEQFF.

V and J are TRBV4-1 and TRBJ2-2; TRBD1 matches at 12 bases. Per the germline V gene, CDR1 is MGHRA and CDR2 is YSYEKL. The CDR3 has 18 amino acids. Trimming removed 4 bases from V and 6 bases from J; junction bases left unmatched: 12. For the CDR3, the DNA is TGCGCCAGCAGCCTCAGAAGACCGGGACAGGGGGCGCCCGGGGAGCTGTTTTTT. This codes for CASSLRRPGQGAPGELFF.

This chain uses TRBV7-2 with TRBJ2-7; D is ambiguous. The V gene lost 5 bases and the J gene lost 3 bases, with 11 bases spanning the gap. The germline gives CDR1 SGHTA, CDR2 FQGNSA. This CDR3 is 13 amino acids long. The DNA of the CDR3 is TGTGCCAGCAGCCAGACAAACCGCTACGAGCAGTACTTC. Translating gives CASSQTNRYEQYF.

V gene TRBV28 combines with J gene TRBJ1-2; no reliable D call. Germline loops: CDR1 MDHEN, CDR2 SYDVKM. V lost 2 bases, J lost 2 bases, and 6 bases lay in between. CDR3 size: 13 residues. Written as DNA, the CDR3 is TGTGCCAGCAGTTTAGTGCTAAACTATGGCTACACCTTC. Encoded protein: CASSLVLNYGYTF.

This chain joins TRBV6-5 and TRBJ1-6; TRBD1 matches at 9 bases. The CDR3 is 14 amino acids. V shed 7 bases, J shed 10 bases, and the junction held 8 bases outside the gene matches. Germline-derived CDR1 and CDR2 are MNHEY and SVGAGI. CDR3 bases: TGTGCCAGCACTAGGACAGGGGTAAGCTCACCCCTCCACTTT. Residues: CASTRTGVSSPLHF.

The V call is TRBV6-6, the J call TRBJ1-3; possible D gene TRBD1, 5 bases. V was pared by 5 bases and J by 3 bases, with 14 bases between. The germline gives CDR1 MNHNY, CDR2 SVGAGI (reference sequence). The CDR3 spans 15 residues. CDR3 loop: CASSPGSSNGNTIYF. The CDR3 bases are TGTGCCAGCAGTCCAGGGTCATCCAATGGAAACACCATATATTTT.

The gene calls are TRBV5-6 and TRBJ2-3; tentatively, D is TRBD1 (6 bases). There are 14 residues in the CDR3. From germline, CDR1 is SGHDT and CDR2 YYEEEE. Trimming stripped 7 bases from V and 1 base from J, with 13 bases between. As DNA, the CDR3 is TGTGCCAGCCTCCAGGGGCCGGGCACAGATACGCAGTATTTT. Encoded protein: CASLQGPGTDTQYF. Full variable domain (missing parts from reference TRBV5-6 and TRBJ2-3): DAGVTQSPTHLIKTRGQQVTLRCSPKSGHDTVSWYQQALGQGPQFIFQYYEEEERQRGNFPDRFSGHQFPNYSSELNVNALLLGDSALYLCASLQGPGTDTQYFGPGTRLTVL.

This chain's CDR3 is CASSEAGTFGYTF. In DNA, the CDR3 is TGTGCCAGCAGTGAGGCCGGGACTTTTGGCTACACCTTC. V and J are TRBV6-1 and TRBJ1-2, with D possibly being TRBD1 (5 bases). The CDR3 is 13 residues long. Germline CDR1 is MNHNS and CDR2 is SASEGT. Trimming pared 3 bases from V and 7 bases from J, leaving 12 bases between.

The chain links TRBV6-2 or TRBV6-3 to TRBJ2-5, with 8 bases matching TRBD1. After removal of 5 bases from V and 2 bases from J, the junction contained 13 bases not matched to a gene. The germline CDR1 and CDR2 sequences are MNHEY and SVGEGT. The CDR3 runs to 17 residues. The CDR3 is CASSINPGQVLQETQYF. As DNA, the CDR3 is TGTGCCAGCAGTATTAACCCGGGACAGGTCCTTCAAGAGACCCAGTACTTC.

This clone was seen a single time. J is TRBJ2-3 and V is TRBV7-2; unclear D gene. The CDR3 has 14 amino acids. Deletions cut 3 bases from V and 6 bases from J, with 13 bases between. CDR1 SGHTA and CDR2 FQGNSA come from the germline V gene. Written as DNA, the CDR3 is TGTGCCAGCAGCTTTAGCCCGGGTTTTGATACGCAGTATTTT. Translated: CASSFSPGFDTQYF.

CDR3 sequence (DNA): TGTGCCAGTAGTCTACAGGCGAGTAGCACTGAAGCTTTCTTT. This codes for CASSLQASSTEAFF. V usage is TRBV19 and J usage is TRBJ1-1; possible D gene TRBD1, 5 bases. The CDR3 consists of 14 residues. The V gene lost 5 bases and the J gene lost 4 bases, with 14 bases spanning the gap. CDR1 and CDR2 (germline): LNHDA, SQIVND (reference sequence).

The genes are TRBV15 and TRBJ2-1; tentatively, D is TRBD1 (6 bases). Germline values: CDR1 LNHNV, CDR2 YYDKDF (reference sequence). CDR3 length: 14 residues. V shed 5 bases and J shed 7 bases, with 15 bases lying between them. CDR3 DNA sequence: TGTGCCACCAGCGGGGGCCTACTGGGTAATGAGCAGTTCTTC. It translates to CATSGGLLGNEQFF.

V usage is TRBV29-1 and J usage is TRBJ1-2; weak D call: TRBD1 (6 bases). V lost 3 bases and J 5 bases, leaving 19 bases between the germline ends. This CDR3 comprises 15 residues. Germline loops: CDR1 SQVTM, CDR2 ANQGSEA. For the CDR3, the DNA is TGCAGCGTTGACCCGGTCGGACAGCCGGGTTATGGCTACACCTTC. This sequence encodes CSVDPVGQPGYGYTF.

CDR3 amino acids: CASSDIPFGTGRPNEQFF. CDR3 sequence (DNA): TGTGCCAGCAGCGATATCCCTTTTGGGACAGGGAGGCCGAATGAGCAGTTCTTC. This chain uses TRBV9 with TRBJ2-1; 9 bases line up with TRBD1. The CDR3 is made up of 18 amino acids. From germline, CDR1 is SGDLS and CDR2 YYNGEE. The V and J ends lost 3 bases and 7 bases, in that order; junction bases with no gene match: 17.

The chain is built from TRBV5-1 and TRBJ2-3; 11 bases line up with TRBD2. The trim removed 0 bases at V and 4 bases at J, leaving 4 bases unmatched. Germline CDR1 reads SGHRS; CDR2 reads YFSETQ. This CDR3 comprises 16 residues. CDR3 loop: CASSLEIAGGSDTQYF. CDR3 sequence (DNA): TGCGCCAGCAGCTTGGAGATAGCGGGGGGGTCAGATACGCAGTATTTT.

This clone came up a few times. The V call is TRBV18, the J call TRBJ1-1; TRBD1 aligns across 8 bases. The CDR3 totals 14 residues. Germline lookup yields CDR1 KGHSH and CDR2 LQKENI. V trimming: 4 bases; J trimming: 6 bases; junction bases outside the gene matches: 7. The CDR3 DNA sequence: TGTGCCAGCTCACTGGACAGGGTCTCCGCTGAAGCTTTCTTT. Protein: CASSLDRVSAEAFF.

V is TRBV7-9 and J is TRBJ2-7; perhaps TRBD2 as D (6 bases). V lost 5 bases, J lost 5 bases, and 16 bases lay in between. This CDR3 has 14 residues. Germline V gives CDR1 SEHNR, CDR2 FQNEAQ (reference sequence). The CDR3 spells CASSREGLRNEQYF. In nucleotides, the CDR3 is TGTGCCAGCAGCCGCGAGGGACTCCGTAACGAGCAGTACTTC.

The rearrangement joins TRBV5-1 to TRBJ1-2, with TRBD1 matching over 7 bases. The CDR3 is 13 residues long. The germline V gene encodes CDR1 SGHRS and CDR2 YFSETQ. V shed 9 bases, J shed 2 bases, and the junction held 7 bases outside the gene matches. CDR3 bases: TGCGCCATCCTACCGACAGGGAACTATGGCTACACCTTC. It codes for CAILPTGNYGYTF.

J is TRBJ2-1 and V is TRBV3-1 (or the pseudogene TRBV3-2); D is possibly TRBD2 (6 bases). CDR1 and CDR2 (germline): LGHDT, YNNKEL (reference sequence). There are 14 residues in the CDR3. Trimming cost V 2 bases and J 8 bases, with 13 bases left between them. CDR3 nucleotide sequence: TGTGCCAGCAGCCAAACTCCCGGGGGAGATGAGCAGTTCTTC. It translates to CASSQTPGGDEQFF.

The genes are TRBV11-2 and TRBJ2-7; D uncertain. This CDR3 spans 13 amino acids. Germline CDR1 is SGHAT and CDR2 is FQNNGV. V was shortened by 3 bases and J by 3 bases, with 9 bases between the two germline ends. The CDR3 loop is CASSFGPYYEQYV. The CDR3 DNA sequence: TGTGCCAGCAGCTTTGGGCCTTACTACGAGCAGTACGTC.

The chain recombines TRBV30 with TRBJ1-4; D might be TRBD1 (5 bases). The V end lost 3 bases, the J end lost 8 bases, and 13 bases lay between the germline ends. This CDR3 has 13 residues. Germline loops: CDR1 GTSNPN, CDR2 SVGIG (reference sequence). This CDR3 reads CAWSRETGEKLFF. In nucleotides, the CDR3 is TGTGCCTGGAGCAGGGAAACGGGCGAAAAACTGTTTTTT.

The gene calls are TRBV5-1 and TRBJ1-2; possible D gene TRBD1, 6 bases. V was trimmed by 6 bases and J by 6 bases, leaving 15 bases between them. Germline CDR1 SGHRS, CDR2 YFSETQ. This CDR3 region has 13 residues. The CDR3 is CASMDRQADGYTF. CDR3 nucleotide sequence: TGCGCCAGCATGGATCGACAGGCGGATGGCTACACCTTC.

The chain combines TRBV9 with TRBJ1-6; TRBD1 aligns across 9 bases. V lost 2 bases and J lost 7; bases outside the gene matches: 4. This CDR3 is built from 15 residues. CDR1 and CDR2 (germline): SGDLS, YYNGEE. CDR3 protein: CASSVTGTGNSPLHF. The CDR3 coding sequence is TGTGCCAGCAGCGTTACCGGGACAGGGAATTCACCCCTCCACTTT.